This T cell receptor beta chain emerged from a study of cytomegalovirus exposure and HLA in healthy donors. The study, taken as a whole, reports: When a later analysis was performed, an Asian-associated ancestry cluster reportedly had fewer N-insertions than the roughly 690-donor mean. Excluded were some V segments that proved indistinguishable, including TRBV6-2 and TRBV6-3.

Turning to this clone: What it binds is not known.

Use of 60 Vbeta and 13 Jbeta primers characterized the PCR. Original processing methods: Unique TCR beta chains totaled roughly 79 million in a later count, with roughly 10 million of them shared. Sequencing was performed with immunoSEQ multiplex PCR; in TCRdb, only in-frame clones are kept and a portion is missing. Clone size and the V and J calls come from that table; the DNA yielded D and trimming. Of tens of thousands of clones in the sample, around 79% were seen once. Germline CDR1 reads MNHEY; CDR2 reads SMNVEV (reference sequence). V was pared by 3 bases and J by 5 bases, with 8 bases of the junction left unmatched. This CDR3 comprises 15 residues.

Sequenced material: PBMCs. The TCR sequence derives from a young woman in good health and CMV-seropositive. The genes are TRBV27 and TRBJ2-5; 8 bases align to TRBD1. As DNA, the CDR3 is TGTGCCAGCAGTTTGGGGACAGGTTCCTCCGAGACCCAGTACTTC. Residues: CASSLGTGSSETQYF.